This TCR beta chain was identified in a study of blood T cell repertoires in COVID-19. CDR1 and CDR2 from the germline V gene are SNHLY and FYNNEI. There are 15 residues in the CDR3. V gave up 6 bases and J gave up 3 bases; unmatched junction bases: 7. Here immunoSEQ multiplex PCR was the method, and the copy in TCRdb shows in-frame clones only, minus some. The sample has about 89,000 clones, 75% to 85% seen once. This rearrangement joins TRBV2 to TRBJ2-2; TRBD1 matches at 7 bases. The sample consisted of peripheral blood. This TCR came from a woman older than 75 with acute or convalescent COVID-19. The CDR3 region has the DNA TGTGCCAGCAGCCCGACAGGGACCTACACCGGGGAGCTGTTTTTT. It is translated as CASSPTGTYTGELFF. Supplemented by reference TRBV2 and TRBJ2-2, the full variable domain reads EPEVTQTPSHQVTQMGQEVILRCVPISNHLYFYWYRQILGQKVEFLVSFYNNEISEKSEIFDDQFSVERPDGSNFTLKIRSTKLEDSAMYFCASSPTGTYTGELFFGEGSRLTVL.